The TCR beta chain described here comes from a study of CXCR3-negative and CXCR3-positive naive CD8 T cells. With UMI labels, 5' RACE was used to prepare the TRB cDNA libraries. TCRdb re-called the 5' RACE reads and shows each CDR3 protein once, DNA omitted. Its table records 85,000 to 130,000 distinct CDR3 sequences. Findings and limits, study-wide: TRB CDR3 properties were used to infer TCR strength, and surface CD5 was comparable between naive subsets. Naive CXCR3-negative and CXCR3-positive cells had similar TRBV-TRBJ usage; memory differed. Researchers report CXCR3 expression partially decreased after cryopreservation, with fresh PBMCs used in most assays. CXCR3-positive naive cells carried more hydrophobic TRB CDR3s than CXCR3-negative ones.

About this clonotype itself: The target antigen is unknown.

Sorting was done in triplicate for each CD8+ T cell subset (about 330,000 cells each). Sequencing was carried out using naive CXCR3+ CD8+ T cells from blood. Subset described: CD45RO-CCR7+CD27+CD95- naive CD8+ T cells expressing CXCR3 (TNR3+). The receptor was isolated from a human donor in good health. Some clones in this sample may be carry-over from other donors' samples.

The CDR3 region is CSVSGQGIYEQYF. This chain joins TRBV29-1 and TRBJ2-7; TCRdb's D call, TRBD1, is unchecked because there is no DNA. This CDR3 is 13 amino acids long. Per the germline V gene, CDR1 is SQVTM and CDR2 is ANQGSEA.